The 2 T cell receptor beta chains below all came from one sample that was sequenced in a study of T cells in Graves' hyperthyroidism and ophthalmopathy. Amplified TCR beta CDR3 regions derived from RNA transcripts. Using the HTBI primer set, a first-round RT-PCR was run on the TCR CDR3. TCRdb itself ran the multiplex PCR reads through MiXCR, one entry per CDR3 protein. The data hold approximately 520,000 distinct CDR3 sequences, with roughly 20% observed a single time. The sample comprised blood. Every receptor here comes from a young man with Graves' hyperthyroidism.

This clonotype showed up just a few times. The gene calls are TRBV14 and TRBJ2-7; maybe TRBD2 (5 bases). Trimming pared 2 bases from V and 6 bases from J, leaving 11 bases between. The CDR3 covers 13 residues. CDR1 SGHDN and CDR2 FVKESK come from the germline V gene. The CDR3 DNA follows: TGTGCCAGCAGCCAAACTAGGACCGGCGAGCAGTACTTC. This codes for CASSQTRTGEQYF.

This clonotype was found many times. V usage is TRBV10-3 and J usage is TRBJ1-2, with 8 bases matching TRBD1. The ends lost 6 bases at V and 4 bases at J; junction bases unmatched: 4. Germline values: CDR1 ENHRY, CDR2 SYGVKD. This CDR3 contains 13 residues. The CDR3: CAIRDRGPYGYTF. CDR3 sequence (DNA): TGTGCCATCAGAGACAGGGGACCCTATGGCTACACCTTC.